Below are 13 T cell receptor beta chains sequenced from a single sample in a study of blood T cell repertoires in COVID-19. The protocol was immunoSEQ multiplex PCR, while the TCRdb copy is restricted to in-frame clones and leaves out a portion. The data hold approximately 110,000 clones, with 60% to 80% observed a single time. The sequenced sample was peripheral blood. These receptors were obtained from a man aged 80 or over with COVID-19, enrolled during active disease.

There are a few counts of this clone. V usage is TRBV28 and J usage is TRBJ2-7; 10 nucleotides line up with TRBD2. There are 13 residues in the CDR3. The V segment lost 2 bases and the J segment 6 bases; nucleotides outside the gene matches: 1. The germline gives CDR1 MDHEN, CDR2 SYDVKM. The CDR3 protein is CASSLVAGGEQYF. The CDR3 coding sequence is TGTGCCAGCAGTTTAGTAGCGGGAGGCGAGCAGTACTTC.

V gene TRBV7-9 combines with J gene TRBJ2-7; TRBD2 matches 9 bases. V gave up 5 bases and J gave up 2 bases; unmatched junction bases: 4. In germline, CDR1 is SEHNR, CDR2 FQNEAQ (reference sequence). The CDR3 is made up of 14 amino acids. This CDR3 reads CASSRGGGTYEQYF. DNA of the CDR3: TGTGCCAGCAGCCGCGGGGGGGGCACCTACGAGCAGTACTTC. Complete variable domain (other parts from reference TRBV7-9 and TRBJ2-7): DTGVSQNPRHKITKRGQNVTFRCDPISEHNRLYWYRQTLGQGPEFLTYFQNEAQLEKSRLLSDRFSAERPKGSFSTLEIQRTEQGDSAMYLCASSRGGGTYEQYFGPGTRLTVT.

A single count supports this clone. V and J are TRBV6-2 or TRBV6-3 and TRBJ1-2; D gene ambiguous. The CDR3 totals 12 residues. Germline CDR1 reads MNHEY; CDR2 reads SVGEGT. Trimming left V 5 bases short and J 2 bases short, with 6 bases between. CDR3 amino acids: CASSDNNYGYTF. The CDR3 coding sequence is TGTGCCAGCAGTGACAACAACTATGGCTACACCTTC.

Comment on this clone: The same CDR3 is also encoded by other DNA sequences in this sample. The V call is TRBV20-1, the J call TRBJ2-1; D is uncertain. V lost 6 bases and J 7 bases, leaving 10 bases between the germline ends. The germline CDR1 and CDR2 sequences are DFQATT and SNEGSKA (reference sequence). This CDR3 has 11 amino acids. CDR3: CSARLENEQFF. The CDR3 bases are TGCAGTGCCAGACTCGAGAATGAGCAGTTCTTC.

The chain is built from TRBV7-8 and TRBJ1-2, with D hard to call. V was trimmed by 2 bases and J by 1 base, leaving 5 bases between them. Germline CDR1 and CDR2: SGHVS and FQNEAQ. The CDR3 covers 13 residues. The CDR3 bases are TGTGCCAGCAGCTTAAGCTTTAACTATGGCTACACCTTC. Protein product: CASSLSFNYGYTF. Using reference TRBV7-8 and TRBJ1-2 for the parts outside the CDR3, the full variable domain is GAGVSQSPRYKVAKRGQDVALRCDPISGHVSLFWYQQALGQGPEFLTYFQNEAQLDKSGLPSDRFFAERPEGSVSTLKIQRTQQEDSAVYLCASSLSFNYGYTFGSGTRLTVV.

CDR3 region: CASSLSLGAETQYF. The CDR3 DNA reads TGTGCCAGCAGCTTATCTCTAGGGGCGGAGACCCAGTACTTC. The J gene is TRBJ2-5, the V gene TRBV7-2, with D possibly being TRBD1 (5 bases). V was clipped by 2 bases and J by 5 bases, with 12 bases between them. Germline CDR1 is SGHTA and CDR2 is FQGNSA. The CDR3 runs to 14 residues.

The genes are TRBV5-1 and TRBJ1-5; no reliable D call. This CDR3 has 15 residues. Germline V gene sequence: CDR1 SGHRS, CDR2 YFSETQ. V lost 3 bases and J lost 0, with 10 bases in between. CDR3: CASSWRGGSNQPQHF. In DNA form, the CDR3 reads TGCGCCAGCAGCTGGCGGGGAGGTAGCAATCAGCCCCAGCATTTT. The full variable domain, in which reference TRBV5-1 and TRBJ1-5 provide the parts outside the CDR3, is KAGVTQTPRYLIKTRGQQVTLSCSPISGHRSVSWYQQTPGQGLQFLFEYFSETQRNKGNFPGRFSGRQFSNSRSEMNVSTLELGDSALYLCASSWRGGSNQPQHFGDGTRLSIL.

The chain combines TRBV4-3 with TRBJ2-7, with D hard to call. Trimming took off 0 bases at V and 3 bases at J, with 6 bases between the two ends. Looked up from germline, CDR1 is LGHNA and CDR2 is YSLEER. The CDR3 covers 13 residues. The CDR3 region is CASSQDTVYEQYF. In nucleotides, the CDR3 is TGCGCCAGCAGCCAAGACACGGTCTACGAGCAGTACTTC.

The gene calls are TRBV28 and TRBJ2-5; weak D call: TRBD2 (5 bases). The V gene's germline CDR1 is MDHEN and CDR2 SYDVKM. This CDR3 contains 13 residues. With 10 bases removed from V and 5 bases from J, the gap between germline ends came to 17 bases. CDR3 protein: CATERDSRETQYF. The CDR3, as DNA: TGTGCCACCGAACGGGATTCTCGGGAGACCCAGTACTTC. Supplemented by reference TRBV28 and TRBJ2-5, the full variable domain reads DVKVTQSSRYLVKRTGEKVFLECVQDMDHENMFWYRQDPGLGLRLIYFSYDVKMKEKGDIPEGYSVSREKKERFSLILESASTNQTSMYLCATERDSRETQYFGPGTRLLVL.

The chain carries TRBV5-1 and TRBJ1-1; the match to TRBD1 covers 7 bases. Germline CDR1 SGHRS, CDR2 YFSETQ. The V gene end was trimmed by 2 bases and the J gene end by 5 bases; junction bases not matched to a gene: 3. The CDR3 is 13 residues long. In nucleotides, the CDR3 is TGCGCCAGCAGCTTAACAGGGGATACTGAAGCTTTCTTT. Its translation: CASSLTGDTEAFF.

This clone showed up just a few times. The chain is built from TRBV28 and TRBJ2-7; 8 nucleotides align to TRBD2. CDR1 and CDR2 (germline): MDHEN, SYDVKM. The CDR3 extends over 16 amino acids. V trimming: 6 bases; J trimming: 1 base; junction bases outside the gene matches: 11. The CDR3 DNA sequence: TGTGCCAGCAGCTTCTCGTTAGCGGGACTATCCTACGAGCAGTACTTC. Amino acids: CASSFSLAGLSYEQYF.

The chain recombines TRBV7-2 with TRBJ1-2; D ambiguous. This CDR3 contains 13 residues. V was clipped by 5 bases and J by 4 bases, with 11 bases between them. The germline V gene encodes CDR1 SGHTA and CDR2 FQGNSA. As DNA, the CDR3 is TGTGCCAGCAGCGAGTACGGTGTCTATGGCTACACCTTC. It is translated as CASSEYGVYGYTF.

V is TRBV2 and J is TRBJ1-5; tentatively, D is TRBD1 (5 bases). Trimming cost V 2 bases and J 6 bases, with 11 bases left between them. Germline CDR1 reads SNHLY; CDR2 reads FYNNEI. This CDR3 comprises 14 residues. The CDR3 region is CASSEQGLSQPQHF. The CDR3 nucleotides are TGTGCCAGCAGTGAACAGGGTTTAAGTCAGCCCCAGCATTTT.